This T cell receptor beta chain was identified during a study of T cells in Graves' hyperthyroidism and ophthalmopathy. Study outcomes and limitations: Most expanded thyroid clonotypes above 0.001 also appeared in blood.

This clonotype was counted at least ten times. What it binds is unknown. RNA transcripts were the template for amplifying TCR beta CDR3 regions. The primer set for the first-round RT-PCR of the TCR CDR3 was HTBI. TCRdb processed the multiplex PCR reads anew with MiXCR; each CDR3 protein has one entry. Seen here are a few hundred thousand distinct CDR3 sequences, around 20% observed once, and the top ten hold roughly two fifths. Patients aged 18 to 65 had newly diagnosed hyperthyroidism that had lasted under 2 months. Using roughly 9.4 ml of fresh peripheral blood, PBMCs were prepared. Trimming took off 6 bases at V and 5 bases at J, with 14 bases between the two ends. The CDR3 is made up of 14 amino acids. CDR1 is KGHSH, CDR2 LQKENI, per germline.

The V gene is TRBV18, the J gene TRBJ2-4; TRBD2 might be the D (7 bases). The sample consisted of blood. The source is a man aged 40-55 years with Graves' hyperthyroidism. The CDR3: CASSDAGAENIQYF. The CDR3 nucleotides are TGTGCCAGCTCCGATGCGGGGGCCGAAAACATTCAGTACTTC.